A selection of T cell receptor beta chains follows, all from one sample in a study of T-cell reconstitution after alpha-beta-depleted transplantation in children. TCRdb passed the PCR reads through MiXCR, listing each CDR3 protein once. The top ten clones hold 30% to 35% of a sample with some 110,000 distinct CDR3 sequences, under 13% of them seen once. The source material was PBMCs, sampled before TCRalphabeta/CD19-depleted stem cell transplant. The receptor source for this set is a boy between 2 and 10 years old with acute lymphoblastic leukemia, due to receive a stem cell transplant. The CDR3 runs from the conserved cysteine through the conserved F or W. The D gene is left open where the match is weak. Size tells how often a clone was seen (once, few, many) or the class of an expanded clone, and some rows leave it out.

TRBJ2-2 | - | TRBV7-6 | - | TGTGCCAGCAGCTTAGATATTATGAACACCGGGGAGCTGTTTTTT | CASSLDIMNTGELFF
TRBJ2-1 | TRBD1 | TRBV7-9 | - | TGTGCCAGCAGCACGACAGGGCCAAACAACAATGAGCAGTTCTTC | CASSTTGPNNNEQFF
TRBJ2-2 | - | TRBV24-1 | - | TGTGCCACCAGTGATCTGGCAGGACCCGAACTATTTAACACCGGGGAGCTGTTTTTT | CATSDLAGPELFNTGELFF
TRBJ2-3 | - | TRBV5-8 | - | TGTGCCAGCAGTTGGGGGCGGCGGGACCCAGATACGCAGTATTTT | CASSWGRRDPDTQYF
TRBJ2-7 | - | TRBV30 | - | TGTGCCTGGGCTGGACAGTCCTCCTACGAGCAGTACTTC | CAWAGQSSYEQYF
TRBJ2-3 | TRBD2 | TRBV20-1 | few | TGCAGTGCTAGAGTTGGGACTAGCGGGACAGATACGCAGTATTTT | CSARVGTSGTDTQYF
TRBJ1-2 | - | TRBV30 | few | TGTGCCTGGGGGGGGTTCAAACCGACGGAAGGCTACACCTTC | CAWGGFKPTEGYTF
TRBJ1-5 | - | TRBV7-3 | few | TGTGCCAGCAGCTTAAAGGGAAGCAATCAGCCCCAGCATTTT | CASSLKGSNQPQHF
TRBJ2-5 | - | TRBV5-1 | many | TGCGCCAGCAGCGCAGGGACTTTGGGGGAGACCCAGTACTTC | CASSAGTLGETQYF
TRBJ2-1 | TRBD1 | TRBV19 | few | TGTGCCGTATCGGACAGGGCCTACAATGAGCAGTTCTTC | CAVSDRAYNEQFF
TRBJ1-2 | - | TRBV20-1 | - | TGCAGTGCCGCCGGGGTAGCTAACTATGGCTACACCTTC | CSAAGVANYGYTF
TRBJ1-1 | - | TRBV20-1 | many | TGCAGTGCCCGACGGGGGGACACTGAAGCTTTCTTT | CSARRGDTEAFF